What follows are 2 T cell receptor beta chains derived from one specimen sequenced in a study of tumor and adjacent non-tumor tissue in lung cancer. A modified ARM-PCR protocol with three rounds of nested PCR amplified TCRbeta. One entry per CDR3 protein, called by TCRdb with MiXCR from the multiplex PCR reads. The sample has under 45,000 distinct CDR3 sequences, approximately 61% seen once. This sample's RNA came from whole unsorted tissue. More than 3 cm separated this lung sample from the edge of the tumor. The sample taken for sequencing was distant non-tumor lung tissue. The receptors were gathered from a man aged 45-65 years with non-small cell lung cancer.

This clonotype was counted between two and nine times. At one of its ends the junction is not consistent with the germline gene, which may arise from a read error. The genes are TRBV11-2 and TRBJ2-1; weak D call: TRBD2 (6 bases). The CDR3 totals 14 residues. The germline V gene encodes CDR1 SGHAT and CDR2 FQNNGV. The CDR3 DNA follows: TGTGCCAGCAACTTAATCCGGGGGAGTAGTGAGCAGTTCTTC. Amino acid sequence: CASNLIRGSSEQFF.

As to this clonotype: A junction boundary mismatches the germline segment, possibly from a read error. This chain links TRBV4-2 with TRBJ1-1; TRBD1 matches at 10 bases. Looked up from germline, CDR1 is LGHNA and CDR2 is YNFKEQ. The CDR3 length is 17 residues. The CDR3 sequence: CASSQVSRRTGGTKASF. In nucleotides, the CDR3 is TGTGCCAGCAGCCAAGTGTCCAGGCGGACAGGGGGAACTAAAGCTTCCTTT.